The clone carrying this T cell receptor (beta chain) was seen once. The antigen is unknown. Primers for the PCR totalled 60 Vbeta and 13 Jbeta. Only in-frame clones appear in the TCRdb table, and some are missing; sequencing was by immunoSEQ multiplex PCR. The sample shows 200,000 or so clones, roughly 80% of them seen only once. The data were taken from a study of cytomegalovirus exposure and HLA in healthy donors. Study findings and constraints: TCR beta chains associated with HLA were, in a later analysis, more clonally expanded than equally common others. Productive status was seen about 90% or about 30% of the time for most TCR beta V segments in an earlier analysis. As a later analysis revealed, most CMV-associated TCR beta chains appeared HLA-restricted.

Germline V gene data show CDR1 as SGDLS and CDR2 as YYNGEE. This CDR3 has 12 amino acids. V was shortened by 3 bases and J by 5 bases, with 8 bases between the two germline ends. The TCR was taken from a woman aged 25 to 39 in good health and CMV-seronegative. Input material: PBMCs. This chain joins TRBV9 and TRBJ2-5, with unresolved D. CDR3 region: CASSGMRETQYF. As DNA, the CDR3 is TGTGCCAGCAGCGGAATGCGGGAGACCCAGTACTTC.